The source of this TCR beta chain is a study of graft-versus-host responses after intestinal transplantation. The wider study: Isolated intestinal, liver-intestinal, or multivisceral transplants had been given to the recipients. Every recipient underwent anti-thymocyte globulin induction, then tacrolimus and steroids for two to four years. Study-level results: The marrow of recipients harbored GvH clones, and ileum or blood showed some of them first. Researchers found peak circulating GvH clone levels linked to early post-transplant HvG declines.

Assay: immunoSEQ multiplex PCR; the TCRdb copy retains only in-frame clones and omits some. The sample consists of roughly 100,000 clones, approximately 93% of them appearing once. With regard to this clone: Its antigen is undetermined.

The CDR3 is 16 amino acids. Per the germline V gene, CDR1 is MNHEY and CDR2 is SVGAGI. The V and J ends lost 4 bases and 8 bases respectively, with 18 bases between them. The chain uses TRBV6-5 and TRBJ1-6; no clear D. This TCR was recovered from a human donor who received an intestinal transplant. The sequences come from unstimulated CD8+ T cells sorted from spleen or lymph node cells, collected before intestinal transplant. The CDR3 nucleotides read TGTGCCAGCAGTTTCTCCGGTGAAGCCTTTGATTCACCCCTCCACTTT. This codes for CASSFSGEAFDSPLHF.